Listed below are T cell receptor beta chains from one sample, sequenced in a study of T-cell memory formation after mild COVID-19. From the 5' RACE reads, TCRdb called clonotypes with MiXCR, one entry per CDR3 protein. The sample carries about 410,000 distinct CDR3 sequences, around a quarter recorded once. Sequenced input: PBMCs or a T cell subset sorted from them (not recorded which). These receptors were taken from an adult woman who had mild COVID-19 (a few samples of this study predate the infection). Cell type and time point are not known. Both conserved end residues are part of each CDR3. A D gene is named only where the DNA matches it firmly. For some rows the clone size is stated as once, few or many, or as a class when expanded; others skip it.

D,J,V,size,DNA,CDR3
NA,TRBJ1-1,TRBV2,NA,TGTGCCAGCAGTGAAGTCCTTGGGGGCACGAACACTGAAGCTTTCTTT,CASSEVLGGTNTEAFF
TRBD1,TRBJ2-2,TRBV5-1,few,TGCGCCAGCAGCTTGAATTCAGGGGGCGGATCGACCGGGGAGCTGTTTTTT,CASSLNSGGGSTGELFF
NA,TRBJ1-1,TRBV14,NA,TGTGCCAGCAGCTCACGGGGGATGAACACTGAAGCTTTCTTT,CASSSRGMNTEAFF
NA,TRBJ2-5,TRBV7-9,few,TGTGCCAGCAGCCATGGGATACAAGAGACCCAGTACTTC,CASSHGIQETQYF
NA,TRBJ2-5,TRBV7-9,few,TGTGCCAGCTCCAGGGAAGTATTGGAGACCCAGTACTTC,CASSREVLETQYF
TRBD1,TRBJ1-3,TRBV28,NA,TGTGCCAGCATGGACAGGAGCTCTGGAAACACCATATATTTT,CASMDRSSGNTIYF
TRBD1,TRBJ1-1,TRBV18,NA,TGTGCCAGCTCTCCCGGACAGGGGGCGCGCAGGGGGAACACTGAAGCTTTCTTT,CASSPGQGARRGNTEAFF
NA,TRBJ2-1,TRBV6-5,NA,TGTGCCAGCAGTCCCCCGCGAGTCGGGGCATACAATGAGCAGTTCTTC,CASSPPRVGAYNEQFF
NA,TRBJ2-7,TRBV9,NA,TGTGCCAGCACTGGCACTTCGAGCTCCTACGAGCAGTACTTC,CASTGTSSSYEQYF
TRBD2,TRBJ2-1,TRBV2,NA,TGTGCCAGCAGTGGTGCCGTGACTAGCGGGAGAGGTGTCTACGATGAGCAGTTCTTC,CASSGAVTSGRGVYDEQFF
NA,TRBJ1-5,TRBV6-1,NA,TGTGCCAGCAGTGAAAACAGGGCTCAGCCCCAGCATTTT,CASSENRAQPQHF
NA,TRBJ2-5,TRBV12-3/TRBV12-4,few,TGTGCCAGCAGTTTAGCGGGCAAAGGCCAAGAGACCCAGTACTTC,CASSLAGKGQETQYF
NA,TRBJ2-3,TRBV20-1,NA,TGCAGTGCTAGAGATACCAAGAAGAGTGGGGTCACAGATACGCAGTATTTT,CSARDTKKSGVTDTQYF
NA,TRBJ2-3,TRBV4-1,few,TGCGCCAGCAGCCAACCCTTTCGCATTACCCCAGATACGCAGTATTTT,CASSQPFRITPDTQYF
NA,TRBJ1-4,TRBV4-1,NA,TGCGCCAGCAGCCAAGATAGGGGGGTTGAGGCGCGAGAAAAACTGTTTTTT,CASSQDRGVEAREKLFF
NA,TRBJ2-1,TRBV11-2,NA,TGTGCCAGCAGCTTAGTCTCCGCAATAGTCTACAATGAGCAGTTCTTC,CASSLVSAIVYNEQFF
NA,TRBJ1-1,TRBV20-1,NA,TGCAGTGCTAACTTGATGACTGAAGCTTTCTTT,CSANLMTEAFF
NA,TRBJ1-2,TRBV2,NA,TGTGCCAGCAGACCCCGCTTATGGGGCGCTCGTTATGGCTACACCTTC,CASRPRLWGARYGYTF
NA,TRBJ2-7,TRBV4-1,NA,TGCGCCAGCAGCCAAGCGATAGCACGGGAGCAGTACTTC,CASSQAIAREQYF
TRBD1,TRBJ2-7,TRBV15,NA,TGTGCCACCAGCAGAGGGACAGGGATCTCCTACGAGCAGTACTTC,CATSRGTGISYEQYF
NA,TRBJ2-7,TRBV7-9,NA,TGTGCCAGCAGCGAACCTCTGACAGGCGCCCAATTCTCCTACGAGCAGTACTTC,CASSEPLTGAQFSYEQYF
TRBD1,TRBJ2-7,TRBV6-5,few,TGTGCCAGCAAACAGGGGGGCTTGGGCTACGAGCAGTACTTC,CASKQGGLGYEQYF
TRBD1,TRBJ2-3,TRBV11-3,NA,TGTGCCAGCTCCGACAGGGGAATGGCAGATACGCAGTATTTT,CASSDRGMADTQYF
NA,TRBJ2-2,TRBV12-3/TRBV12-4,NA,TGTGCCAGCAGTTTAGGGCGGGCGGGCACCGGGGAGCTGTTTTTT,CASSLGRAGTGELFF
NA,TRBJ2-7,TRBV4-1,few,TGCGCCAGCAGCCAAACCCAGGGATCCTCCTACGAGCAGTACTTC,CASSQTQGSSYEQYF
NA,TRBJ2-7,TRBV5-6,few,TGTGCCAGCAGCTTGAGGGACGGGCCCTACGAGCAGTACTTC,CASSLRDGPYEQYF
NA,TRBJ1-3,TRBV3-1,few,TGTGCCAGCAGCCAAGATCGGGCCAGCTCTCTCAACACCATATATTTT,CASSQDRASSLNTIYF
NA,TRBJ1-1,TRBV3-1,NA,TGTGCCAGCAGCCGATCACACGACAGGAACACTGAAGCTTTCTTT,CASSRSHDRNTEAFF
TRBD1,TRBJ2-3,TRBV27,once,TGTGCCAGCAGAGGGGGACAGACCTTCACAGATACGCAGTATTTT,CASRGGQTFTDTQYF
NA,TRBJ1-1,TRBV19,NA,TGTGCCAGTCAGACAAGGTGGGACACTGAAGCTTTCTTT,CASQTRWDTEAFF
TRBD2,TRBJ2-5,TRBV15,NA,TGTGCCACCAGCAGAGTAGCGGGAGTCCGAGAGACCCAGTACTTC,CATSRVAGVRETQYF
TRBD2,TRBJ2-1,TRBV4-2,NA,TGTGCCAGCAGCCATGGGACTAGCTACAATGAGCAGTTCTTC,CASSHGTSYNEQFF
NA,TRBJ2-7,TRBV7-5,few,NA,CISVPEDPTSGSPHEQYF
NA,TRBJ1-6,TRBV4-2,few,TGTGCCAGCAGCCAGACCCAGACGAGAGTCTCCTATAATTCACCCCTCCACTTT,CASSQTQTRVSYNSPLHF
NA,TRBJ1-1,TRBV5-6,NA,TGTGCCAGCAGCTTACAGATGAACACTGAAGCTTTCTTT,CASSLQMNTEAFF
NA,TRBJ2-1,TRBV24-1,few,TGTGCCACCAGTCACTTGGGGGGAGACAGGGAGCAGTTCTTC,CATSHLGGDREQFF
NA,TRBJ2-3,TRBV10-3,NA,TGTGCCATCAAAGCGTCCCGGATCACAGATACGCAGTATTTT,CAIKASRITDTQYF
TRBD2,TRBJ2-1,TRBV11-3,NA,TGTGCCAGCAGCTTGGCTACCGGGACTAGCGGGGTCTATGAGCAGTTCTTC,CASSLATGTSGVYEQFF
NA,TRBJ2-5,TRBV15,few,TGTGCCACCAGCAGGGCTTCGATGGGACAAAGGGTTGTGACCCAGTACTTC,CATSRASMGQRVVTQYF
TRBD2,TRBJ2-7,TRBV18,NA,TGTGCCAGCTCACCTACGACTAGCGGCTACGAGCAGTACTTC,CASSPTTSGYEQYF
NA,TRBJ1-2,TRBV30,NA,TGTGCCTGGAGTGCCGGGGACTACTCTGGTGGCTACACCTTC,CAWSAGDYSGGYTF